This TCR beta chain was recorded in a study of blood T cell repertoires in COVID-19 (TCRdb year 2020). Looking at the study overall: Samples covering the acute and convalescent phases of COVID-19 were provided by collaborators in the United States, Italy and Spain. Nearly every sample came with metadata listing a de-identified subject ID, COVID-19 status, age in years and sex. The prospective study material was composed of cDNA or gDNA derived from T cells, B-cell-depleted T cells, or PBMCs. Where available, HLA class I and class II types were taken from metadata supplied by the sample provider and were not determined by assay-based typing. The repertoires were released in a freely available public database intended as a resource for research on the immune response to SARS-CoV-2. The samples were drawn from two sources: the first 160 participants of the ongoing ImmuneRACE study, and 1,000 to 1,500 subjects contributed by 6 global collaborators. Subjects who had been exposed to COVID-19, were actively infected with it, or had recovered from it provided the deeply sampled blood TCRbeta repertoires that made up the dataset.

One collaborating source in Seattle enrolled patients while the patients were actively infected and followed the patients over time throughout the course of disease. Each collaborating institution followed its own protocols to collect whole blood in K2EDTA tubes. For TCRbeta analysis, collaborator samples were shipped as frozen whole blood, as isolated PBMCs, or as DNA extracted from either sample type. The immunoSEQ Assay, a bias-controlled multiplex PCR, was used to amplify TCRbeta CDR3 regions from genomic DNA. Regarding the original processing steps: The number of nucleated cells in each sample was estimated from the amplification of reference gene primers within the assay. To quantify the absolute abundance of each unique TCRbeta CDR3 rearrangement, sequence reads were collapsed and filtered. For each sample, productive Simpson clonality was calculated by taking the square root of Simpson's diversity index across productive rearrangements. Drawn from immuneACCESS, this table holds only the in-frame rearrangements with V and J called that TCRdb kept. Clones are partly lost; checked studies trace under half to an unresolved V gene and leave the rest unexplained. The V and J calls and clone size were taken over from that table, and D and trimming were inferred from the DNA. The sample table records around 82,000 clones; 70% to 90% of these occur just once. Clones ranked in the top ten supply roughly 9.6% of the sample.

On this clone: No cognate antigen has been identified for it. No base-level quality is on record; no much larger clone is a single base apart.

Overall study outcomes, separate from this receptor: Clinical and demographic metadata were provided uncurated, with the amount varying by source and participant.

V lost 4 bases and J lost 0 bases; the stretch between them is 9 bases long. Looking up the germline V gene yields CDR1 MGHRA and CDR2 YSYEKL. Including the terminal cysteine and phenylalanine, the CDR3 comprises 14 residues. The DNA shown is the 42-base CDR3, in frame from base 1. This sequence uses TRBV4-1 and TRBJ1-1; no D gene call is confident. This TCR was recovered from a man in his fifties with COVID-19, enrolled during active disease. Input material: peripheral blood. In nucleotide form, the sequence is TGCGCCAGCAGCCTCGGGAGAATGAACACTGAAGCTTTCTTT. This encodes CASSLGRMNTEAFF.